What follows are 8 T cell receptor beta chains derived from one specimen sequenced in a study of cytomegalovirus exposure and HLA in healthy donors. It was with 60 Vbeta and 13 Jbeta primers that the PCR ran. Generated by immunoSEQ multiplex PCR, the TCRdb table keeps only in-frame clones and is missing some. The sample includes some 110,000 clones, roughly four fifths of them seen just once. Sequencing was done on a sample of PBMCs. These receptors all come from a man aged 30-40 years in good health and CMV-seropositive.

This chain uses TRBV18 with TRBJ1-2; no reliable D call. The V end lost 3 bases, the J end lost 0 bases, and 8 bases lay between the germline ends. This CDR3 has 14 amino acids. Germline V gene data show CDR1 as KGHSH and CDR2 as LQKENI. CDR3 sequence reads: CASSPLGANYGYTF. The DNA for the CDR3 is TGTGCCAGCTCACCCCTCGGGGCTAACTATGGCTACACCTTC.

The chain uses TRBV7-2 and TRBJ2-1; TRBD2 matches at 12 bases. CDR1 is SGHTA and CDR2 is FQGNSA in the germline V gene. Losses at the gene ends were 5 bases for V and 12 bases for J; bases not matched to a gene: 11. This CDR3 comprises 15 residues. The CDR3 DNA follows: TGTGCCAGCAGCCCGGGGAGACTAGCGGGAGTTGGGCAGTTCTTC. This translates into CASSPGRLAGVGQFF.

The V gene is TRBV5-4, the J gene TRBJ1-1, with TRBD1 matching over 7 bases. This CDR3 has 16 residues. Germline V gives CDR1 SGHNT, CDR2 YYREEE (reference sequence). The V segment lost 4 bases and the J segment 6 bases; nucleotides outside the gene matches: 15. The CDR3 DNA sequence: TGTGCCAGCAGCGTGGACAGGTTAAAACTAAGCTCTGAAGCTTTCTTT. Amino acid sequence: CASSVDRLKLSSEAFF.

This chain uses TRBV19 with TRBJ1-5; tentatively, D is TRBD1 (6 bases). Trimming took off 7 bases at V and 6 bases at J, with 22 bases between the two ends. Germline loops: CDR1 LNHDA, CDR2 SQIVND (reference sequence). The CDR3 is 16 residues long. The CDR3 DNA reads as TGTGCCAGTACCGAGACGGCCCAGGGGATCGTTCAGCCCCAGCATTTT. Translated: CASTETAQGIVQPQHF.

V gene TRBV7-9 combines with J gene TRBJ2-7; D may be TRBD2 (6 bases). Germline loops: CDR1 SEHNR, CDR2 FQNEAQ (reference sequence). The CDR3 is 12 residues long. V was trimmed by 5 bases and J by 5 bases, leaving 10 bases between them. The CDR3 loop reads CASSPSGDEQYF. CDR3 coding DNA: TGTGCCAGCAGCCCCTCGGGGGACGAGCAGTACTTC. Supplemented by reference TRBV7-9 and TRBJ2-7, the full variable domain reads DTGVSQNPRHKITKRGQNVTFRCDPISEHNRLYWYRQTLGQGPEFLTYFQNEAQLEKSRLLSDRFSAERPKGSFSTLEIQRTEQGDSAMYLCASSPSGDEQYFGPGTRLTVT.

This clone has only a few counts. The J gene is TRBJ1-3, the V gene TRBV28; a weak D match, TRBD1 (6 bases). The CDR3 has 13 residues. V was clipped by 5 bases and J by 6 bases, with 11 bases between them. CDR1 and CDR2 (germline): MDHEN, SYDVKM. The CDR3 reads CASSGTPPNTIYF. The CDR3 DNA reads as TGTGCCAGCAGTGGGACACCTCCAAACACCATATATTTT.

DNA for the CDR3: TGCGCCAGCAGCTTGGCGGGGAACATGAACACTGAAGCTTTCTTT. Its protein product is CASSLAGNMNTEAFF. V usage is TRBV5-1 and J usage is TRBJ1-1; D gene unclear. The CDR3 runs to 15 residues. CDR1 is SGHRS and CDR2 is YFSETQ in the germline V gene. The V and J ends lost 0 bases and 0 bases respectively, with 9 bases between them.

V is TRBV7-8 and J is TRBJ1-1; maybe TRBD1 (5 bases). Trimming pared 5 bases from V and 8 bases from J, leaving 18 bases between. CDR3 size: 14 residues. Germline V gives CDR1 SGHVS, CDR2 FQNEAQ. As DNA, the CDR3 is TGTGCCAGCAGCGCGGGACGGGCACTCGAAGAAGCTTTCTTT. Residues: CASSAGRALEEAFF.